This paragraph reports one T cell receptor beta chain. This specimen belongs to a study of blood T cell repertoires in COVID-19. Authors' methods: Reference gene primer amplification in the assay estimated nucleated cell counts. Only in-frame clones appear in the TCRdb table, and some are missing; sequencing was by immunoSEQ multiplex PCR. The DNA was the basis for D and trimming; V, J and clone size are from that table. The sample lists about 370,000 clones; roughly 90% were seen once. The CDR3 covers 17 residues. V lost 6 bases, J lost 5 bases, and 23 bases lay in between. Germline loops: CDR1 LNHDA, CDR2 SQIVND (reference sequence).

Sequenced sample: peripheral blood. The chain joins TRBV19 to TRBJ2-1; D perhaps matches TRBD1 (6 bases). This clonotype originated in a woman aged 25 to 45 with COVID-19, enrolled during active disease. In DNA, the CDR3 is TGTGCCAGTAGCCCCCTGGGGGCGGACAGATCGGACAATGAGCAGTTCTTC. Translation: CASSPLGADRSDNEQFF. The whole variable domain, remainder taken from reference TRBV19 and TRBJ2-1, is DGGITQSPKYLFRKEGQNVTLSCEQNLNHDAMYWYRQDPGQGLRLIYYSQIVNDFQKGDIAEGYSVSREKKESFPLTVTSAQKNPTAFYLCASSPLGADRSDNEQFFGPGTRLTVL.